This T cell receptor beta chain was found in a study of T cells in Graves' hyperthyroidism and ophthalmopathy. For the study at large: Peripheral blood sampling occurred at initial diagnosis, before any treatment. Whole-study results and caveats: Blood also contained most expanded thyroid clonotypes above 0.001.

This clonotype was recorded a few times. Its specificity is unknown. Researchers took RNA transcripts and amplified the TCR beta CDR3 regions from them. Primed by the HTBI set, a first-round RT-PCR was run on the TCR CDR3. Each CDR3 protein gets one entry after TCRdb re-called the multiplex PCR reads with MiXCR. The repertoire holds 400,000 or so distinct CDR3 sequences, with 13% to 15% as singletons. CDR1 and CDR2 from the germline V gene are ENHRY and SYGVKD. There are 14 residues in the CDR3. The J segment lost 5 bases and the V segment lost 10 bases, leaving 11 bases of the junction unmatched. The PBMCs studied were ones that came from around 10 ml fresh peripheral blood.

The rearrangement links TRBV10-3 to TRBJ2-5, with TRBD1 matching over 9 bases. Material: blood. The clonotype was recovered from a woman in her sixties or seventies with Graves' ophthalmopathy. The CDR3 DNA follows: TGTGCCACCTCTACCGGGACAGGGACGGAGACCCAGTACTTC. It codes for CATSTGTGTETQYF.